The 16 T cell receptor beta chains below were found in one sample sequenced in a study of blood T cells in healthy people across ages. A sample-barcoded 5' primer and a J-beta primer mix were used in a second PCR of about 6 to 11 cycles. TCRdb itself ran the 5' RACE reads through MiXCR, one entry per CDR3 protein. The data show about 1.1 million distinct CDR3 sequences, less than 45% seen once. Sequencing input: blood. All receptors derive from a man aged 18 to 29 in good health.

This clonotype was seen a handful of times. CDR3 bases: TGTGCCAGCAGCCCCCGGGGTGCGTACTACGAGCAGTACTTC. Translated: CASSPRGAYYEQYF. The rearrangement links TRBV13 to TRBJ2-7; D is possibly TRBD2 (5 bases). Germline V gives CDR1 PRHDT, CDR2 FYEKMQ (reference sequence). V was shortened by 5 bases and J by 3 bases, with 14 bases between the two germline ends. CDR3 length: 14 amino acids.

This rearrangement joins TRBV5-6 to TRBJ2-7; D might be TRBD1 (6 bases). Germline CDR1 SGHDT, CDR2 YYEEEE. Trimming took 2 bases from V and 3 from J, leaving 15 bases between them. This CDR3 spans 15 amino acids. The CDR3 nucleotides are TGTGCCAGCAGCTTCGGACAGACTTCCCACTACGAGCAGTACTTC. Translating it yields CASSFGQTSHYEQYF.

The chain uses TRBV5-1 and TRBJ2-1, with 7 bases aligning to TRBD1. The CDR3 runs to 14 residues. The J segment lost 11 bases and the V segment lost 6 bases, leaving 14 bases of the junction unmatched. Germline assignment: CDR1 SGHRS and CDR2 YFSETQ. DNA of the CDR3: TGCGCCAGCAAAGTAGAGGGGGCCACTTGCAAGCAGTTCTTC. Residues: CASKVEGATCKQFF.

The chain uses TRBV7-2 and TRBJ2-1; D is unresolved. V lost 4 bases to trimming and J lost 6 bases, with 10 bases between them. From germline, CDR1 is SGHTA and CDR2 FQGNSA. The CDR3 is 13 amino acids. CDR3 sequence (DNA): TGTGCCAGCAGCTCCGTTATGTTCAATGAGCAGTTCTTC. Residues: CASSSVMFNEQFF.

The rearrangement links TRBV27 to TRBJ2-7; no definite D call. The closer fit of TRBJ2-5 to the DNA end suggests the J call may be wrong. This CDR3 comprises 14 residues. CDR1 MNHEY and CDR2 SMNVEV come from the germline V gene (reference sequence). The CDR3 sequence is CASSPRKIGETQYF. The CDR3 DNA sequence: TGTGCCAGCAGTCCGAGAAAAATAGGGGAGACCCAGTACTTC.

The table lists this clonotype with many counts. This rearrangement joins TRBV5-1 to TRBJ1-1, with 7 bases identical to TRBD1. The CDR3 sequence is 16 residues long. Germline V gene sequence: CDR1 SGHRS, CDR2 YFSETQ. V was clipped by 1 base and J by 2 bases; unmatched bases: 8. In DNA form, the CDR3 reads TGCGCCAGCAGCTTGTCGGGCACAGGGGTCAACACTGAAGCTTTCTTT. Its translation: CASSLSGTGVNTEAFF.

This chain connects TRBV29-1 to TRBJ1-2; D is unresolved. Trimming pared 6 bases from V and 2 bases from J, leaving 10 bases between. The germline gives CDR1 SQVTM, CDR2 ANQGSEA. The CDR3 runs to 12 residues. CDR3 region: CSVGPTNYGYTF. The CDR3 nucleotides are TGCAGCGTCGGGCCTACCAACTATGGCTACACCTTC.

The rearrangement links TRBV6-5 to TRBJ1-1; the D gene is possibly TRBD1 (5 bases). CDR1 is MNHEY, CDR2 SVGAGI, per germline. V shed 7 bases and J shed 6 bases, with 18 bases lying between them. The CDR3 runs to 14 residues. The CDR3 region is CASKPQGINPEAFF. In nucleotides, the CDR3 is TGTGCCAGCAAACCCCAGGGTATTAACCCTGAAGCTTTCTTT.

This chain joins TRBV29-1 and TRBJ1-3, with no clear D. The V gene lost 3 bases and the J gene lost 6 bases, with 6 bases spanning the gap. CDR3 size: 11 residues. From germline, CDR1 is SQVTM and CDR2 ANQGSEA. CDR3 nucleotide sequence: TGCAGCGTTGATGCTGAAAACACCATATATTTT. Encoded protein: CSVDAENTIYF.

V is TRBV10-3 and J is TRBJ1-1; D possibly corresponds to TRBD1 (5 bases). The germline CDR1 and CDR2 sequences are ENHRY and SYGVKD. The V end lost 0 bases, the J end lost 1 base, and 9 bases lay between the germline ends. This CDR3 is 15 amino acids long. This CDR3 reads CAISESQAENTEAFF. CDR3 DNA: TGTGCCATCAGTGAGTCACAGGCCGAGAACACTGAAGCTTTCTTT.

This clonotype was detected only a few times. The chain employs TRBV12-3 or TRBV12-4 and TRBJ2-3; the D is unclear. This CDR3 region has 12 residues. The V gene lost 6 bases and the J gene lost 4 bases, with 8 bases spanning the gap. This chain's CDR3 is CASSKLPDTQYF. The CDR3 region has the DNA TGTGCCAGCAGCAAGCTCCCAGATACGCAGTATTTT.

Only a few counts were recorded for this clonotype. J is TRBJ1-5 and V is TRBV20-1; TRBD1 matches at 8 bases. From germline, CDR1 is DFQATT and CDR2 SNEGSKA (reference sequence). Trimming removed 4 bases from V and 0 bases from J; junction bases left unmatched: 8. The length of the CDR3 is 16 residues. The CDR3 DNA sequence: TGCAGTGCTATGGACAGGGAGAAGGGTAGCAATCAGCCCCAGCATTTT. It yields the protein CSAMDREKGSNQPQHF.

The gene calls are TRBV29-1 and TRBJ2-3; 7 nucleotides agree with TRBD1. Germline V lookup: CDR1 SQVTM, CDR2 ANQGSEA. Losses at the gene ends were 7 bases for V and 4 bases for J; bases not matched to a gene: 11. The CDR3 has 14 residues. The CDR3 DNA is TGCAGCGCTGACCCCACAGGGGACCCAGATACGCAGTATTTT. Protein: CSADPTGDPDTQYF.

This chain joins TRBV20-1 and TRBJ2-1, with TRBD2 matching 9 bases. Per the germline V gene, CDR1 is DFQATT and CDR2 is SNEGSKA (reference sequence). V gave up 3 bases and J gave up 5 bases; unmatched junction bases: 5. The CDR3 is made up of 14 amino acids. CDR3 in DNA: TGCAGTGCTAGGGAGCGGGGGGCCAACAATGAGCAGTTCTTC. This encodes CSARERGANNEQFF.

V is TRBV4-3 and J is TRBJ1-5; D might be TRBD1 (6 bases). The germline V gene has CDR1 LGHNA and CDR2 YSLEER. The germline V and J ends were trimmed by 0 bases and 7 bases, with 13 bases remaining between them. CDR3 length: 15 amino acids. CDR3 residues: CASSQEWGAGQPQHF. The CDR3 bases are TGCGCCAGCAGCCAAGAATGGGGGGCAGGACAGCCCCAGCATTTT.

The chain carries TRBV6-2 or TRBV6-3 and TRBJ2-7; 7 nucleotides match TRBD1. The V segment lost 7 bases and the J segment 2 bases; nucleotides outside the gene matches: 11. The CDR3 is made up of 15 amino acids. The germline V gene has CDR1 MNHEY and CDR2 SVGEGT. DNA for the CDR3: TGTGCCAGCAACTCCCACCGGGACAGAACCTACGAGCAGTACTTC. As protein: CASNSHRDRTYEQYF.